This entry lists 31 T cell receptor beta chains sequenced from one sample in a study of shared clonotypes between healthy human individuals. The naive CD8 subset, CD45RO-negative cells positively selected for CCR7, excluded terminally differentiated effector memory CD45RA+ cells. Assay used: immunoSEQ multiplex PCR; TCRdb lists only in-frame clones, some missing. There are about 2.1 million clones in the sample; 93% occur only once, and over 1.5% lies in the top ten. The sample consisted of naive CD8+ T cells from PBMCs. These receptors originate from a man aged 18 to 30 in good health. Some clones in this sample may be carry-over from other donors' samples.

The chain couples TRBV29-1 to TRBJ1-2, with D possibly TRBD1 on 5 matching bases. The germline V gene has CDR1 SQVTM and CDR2 ANQGSEA. The CDR3 is 13 residues long. V dropped 0 bases and J dropped 4 bases, with 9 bases sitting between them. Here the CDR3 DNA reads TGCAGCGTTGAAGATGACAGATTCTATGGCTACACCTTC. It encodes CSVEDDRFYGYTF.

This chain joins TRBV30 and TRBJ2-1, with TRBD2 as a possible D gene (6 bases). The CDR3 covers 12 residues. CDR1 and CDR2 from the germline V gene are GTSNPN and SVGIG (reference sequence). With 0 bases removed from V and 12 bases from J, the gap between germline ends came to 12 bases. CDR3 coding DNA: TGTGCCTGGAGTGTACTATGGAGGGGGCAGTTCTTC. Translating gives CAWSVLWRGQFF.

The chain links TRBV5-6 to TRBJ1-1; D uncertain. The V and J ends lost 4 bases and 0 bases respectively, with 4 bases between them. In germline, CDR1 is SGHDT, CDR2 YYEEEE. This CDR3 comprises 12 residues. CDR3 sequence: CASSRMNTEAFF. CDR3 nucleotide sequence: TGTGCCAGCAGCCGGATGAACACTGAAGCTTTCTTT.

V usage is TRBV27 and J usage is TRBJ2-7; D gene ambiguous. Germline V gene data show CDR1 as MNHEY and CDR2 as SMNVEV (reference sequence). Trimming removed 2 bases at V and 3 bases at J, with 11 bases between. The CDR3 runs to 14 residues. Written as DNA, the CDR3 is TGTGCCAGCAGTTTAAACCCTAACCTCTACGAGCAGTACTTC. This sequence encodes CASSLNPNLYEQYF.

The rearrangement uses TRBV21-1 and TRBJ2-4. TRBV21-1 is noted as a pseudogene. The CDR3 contains 15 residues. DNA for the CDR3: TGTGCCAGCAGCAGGCATGTACTAGCCAAAAACATTCAGTACTTC. Translating gives CASSRHVLAKNIQYF.

J is TRBJ2-3 and V is TRBV9; the match to TRBD2 covers 14 bases. There are 16 residues in the CDR3. Germline CDR1 reads SGDLS; CDR2 reads YYNGEE. Germline trimming cut 4 bases from V and 4 bases from J; bases unmatched to any gene: 5. The CDR3 nucleotides read TGTGCCAGCAGCCCCGGGACTAGCGGGAGATCAGATACGCAGTATTTT. Protein: CASSPGTSGRSDTQYF. The whole variable domain, remainder taken from reference TRBV9 and TRBJ2-3, is DSGVTQTPKHLITATGQRVTLRCSPRSGDLSVYWYQQSLDQGLQFLIQYYNGEERAKGNILERFSAQQFPDLHSELNLSSLELGDSALYFCASSPGTSGRSDTQYFGPGTRLTVL.

This chain uses TRBV7-9 with TRBJ1-2; D gene uncertain. V dropped 6 bases and J dropped 3 bases, with 23 bases sitting between them. CDR3 length: 17 residues. Germline-derived CDR1 and CDR2 are SEHNR and FQNEAQ (reference sequence). The CDR3 nucleotides are TGTGCCAGCAGATCTAGGTTTATGACCGAAACGGACTATGGCTACACCTTC. This encodes CASRSRFMTETDYGYTF.

On this clone: Germline is not matched at one junction end, which may reflect a read error. CDR3 DNA sequence: TGTGCCAGCAGCCTAGCCCTCGCACAGGGCTGGCACTTC. It translates to CASSLALAQGWHF. The chain links TRBV7-8 to TRBJ2-7, with D maybe TRBD1 (6 bases). The CDR3 consists of 13 residues. The V gene's germline CDR1 is SGHVS and CDR2 FQNEAQ.

The chain uses TRBV9 and TRBJ2-3, with a weak D call TRBD1 (6 bases). From germline, CDR1 is SGDLS and CDR2 YYNGEE. The CDR3 runs 16 residues. V was trimmed by 3 bases and J by 0 bases, leaving 14 bases between them. CDR3: CASSALQGPSTDTQYF. In DNA form, the CDR3 reads TGTGCCAGCAGCGCCCTACAGGGTCCTAGCACAGATACGCAGTATTTT. Full variable domain (missing parts from reference TRBV9 and TRBJ2-3): DSGVTQTPKHLITATGQRVTLRCSPRSGDLSVYWYQQSLDQGLQFLIQYYNGEERAKGNILERFSAQQFPDLHSELNLSSLELGDSALYFCASSALQGPSTDTQYFGPGTRLTVL.

Details on this clone: At the DNA level, this CDR3 is encoded by other sequences in the same sample as well. The chain has TRBV5-1 and TRBJ2-7, with no clear D. The CDR3 sequence is 15 residues long. Trimming removed 0 bases from V and 0 bases from J, with 10 bases in between. Per the germline V gene, CDR1 is SGHRS and CDR2 is YFSETQ. CDR3 region: CASSLEGGISYEQYF. The DNA for the CDR3 is TGCGCCAGCAGCTTGGAAGGTGGGATCTCCTACGAGCAGTACTTC.

This clone appeared a single time. V and J are TRBV10-2 and TRBJ2-1; 8 positions match TRBD1. CDR1 and CDR2 from the germline V gene are WSHSY and SAAADI. The CDR3 sequence is 14 residues long. Trimming removed 4 bases from V and 1 base from J; junction bases left unmatched: 0. The CDR3 DNA is TGCGCCAGCAGTGGGGACAGGTCCTACAATGAGCAGTTCTTC. This translates into CASSGDRSYNEQFF.

CDR3 coding DNA: TGCGCCAGCAGTGGGAGGGGTGGTAAAGAGACCCAGTACTTC. Its translation: CASSGRGGKETQYF. V is TRBV10-2 and J is TRBJ2-5, with TRBD2 as a possible D gene (6 bases). The CDR3 loop spans 14 amino acids. The ends were cut back, 4 bases at V and 3 bases at J, with 12 bases in the middle. The germline gives CDR1 WSHSY, CDR2 SAAADI.

The chain recombines TRBV29-1 with TRBJ2-3, with 8 bases aligning to TRBD1. The length of the CDR3 is 14 residues. Losses at the gene ends were 7 bases for V and 0 bases for J; bases not matched to a gene: 6. CDR1 and CDR2 (germline): SQVTM, ANQGSEA. The CDR3 loop reads CSARQGTSTDTQYF. CDR3 nucleotide sequence: TGCAGCGCAAGACAGGGGACTAGCACAGATACGCAGTATTTT.

The chain is built from TRBV5-1 and TRBJ1-5; no clear D gene. This CDR3 comprises 14 residues. Trimming took 4 bases from V and 0 from J, leaving 8 bases between them. Germline CDR1 and CDR2: SGHRS and YFSETQ. CDR3 coding DNA: TGCGCCAGCAGCGACGGTGGTAGCAATCAGCCCCAGCATTTT. Protein product: CASSDGGSNQPQHF.

This chain links TRBV30 with TRBJ1-2; D unresolved. Germline assignment: CDR1 GTSNPN and CDR2 SVGIG (reference sequence). The CDR3 runs 12 residues. V was clipped by 4 bases and J by 5 bases, with 11 bases between them. The CDR3 DNA is TGTGCCTGGACCGAACCCACTTATGGCTACACCTTC. Translation: CAWTEPTYGYTF.

The chain couples TRBV7-9 to TRBJ2-5; TRBD2 matches 7 bases. With V trimmed by 4 bases and J by 5 bases, 4 bases remained unmatched. CDR1 is SEHNR and CDR2 is FQNEAQ in the germline V gene (reference sequence). The CDR3 spans 13 residues. CDR3 nucleotide sequence: TGTGCCAGCAGCTCCGGACTAGAGGAGACCCAGTACTTC. This codes for CASSSGLEETQYF.

The genes are TRBV9 and TRBJ2-1, with unresolved D. V lost 0 bases and J lost 2, with 12 bases in between. The CDR3 spans 16 residues. CDR1 and CDR2 from the germline V gene are SGDLS and YYNGEE. The CDR3, as DNA: TGTGCCAGCAGCGTAGGGTGGCAGCTGACCTACAATGAGCAGTTCTTC. Its translation: CASSVGWQLTYNEQFF.

This chain links TRBV7-9 with TRBJ1-2; D might be TRBD1 (6 bases). The CDR3 length is 15 residues. The germline V gene encodes CDR1 SEHNR and CDR2 FQNEAQ (reference sequence). V gave up 2 bases and J gave up 1 base, with 11 bases separating them. This CDR3 reads CASSLTGGLNYGYTF. In DNA form, the CDR3 reads TGTGCCAGCAGCTTAACGGGGGGCCTTAACTATGGCTACACCTTC. Full variable domain (outside the CDR3, taken from reference TRBV7-9 and TRBJ1-2): DTGVSQNPRHKITKRGQNVTFRCDPISEHNRLYWYRQTLGQGPEFLTYFQNEAQLEKSRLLSDRFSAERPKGSFSTLEIQRTEQGDSAMYLCASSLTGGLNYGYTFGSGTRLTVV.

This clone was recorded once. The rearrangement joins TRBV4-2 to TRBJ2-5, with 8 nucleotides matching TRBD2. The CDR3 is 16 amino acids. The germline V gene has CDR1 LGHNA and CDR2 YNFKEQ. The junction had 5 bases not matched to a gene; V was cut back by 0 bases and J by 2 bases. CDR3 DNA: TGTGCCAGCAGCCAAGAGCTAGCGGGCCTTCAAGAGACCCAGTACTTC. The encoded protein is CASSQELAGLQETQYF.

This clone was recorded once. Other DNA variants within this sample encode the same CDR3. The genes are TRBV27 and TRBJ2-1; 9 bases match TRBD1. The CDR3 contains 15 residues. J lost 1 base, V lost 2 bases, and 0 bases had no gene match. CDR1 and CDR2 from the germline V gene are MNHEY and SMNVEV (reference sequence). In DNA form, the CDR3 reads TGTGCCAGCAGTTTAGGGACAGGGTCCTACAATGAGCAGTTCTTC. It yields the protein CASSLGTGSYNEQFF.

The rearrangement links TRBV5-1 to TRBJ2-1; D may be TRBD1 (5 bases). Germline-derived CDR1 and CDR2 are SGHRS and YFSETQ. The V gene lost 4 bases and the J gene lost 2 bases, with 13 bases spanning the gap. This CDR3 contains 15 residues. DNA for the CDR3: TGCGCCAGCAGCCCCGAAGACAGAACCTACAATGAGCAGTTCTTC. It encodes CASSPEDRTYNEQFF.

This chain connects TRBV4-1 to TRBJ2-1; no definite D call. CDR3 length: 14 amino acids. The V end lost 0 bases, the J end lost 6 bases, and 9 bases lay between the germline ends. Germline V gene data show CDR1 as MGHRA and CDR2 as YSYEKL. The CDR3 DNA reads TGCGCCAGCAGCCAAGATCATCGGGTCAATGAGCAGTTCTTC. Translating it yields CASSQDHRVNEQFF.

The chain has TRBV9 and TRBJ2-7; 10 nucleotides match TRBD1. From germline, CDR1 is SGDLS and CDR2 YYNGEE. Trimming at V came to 4 bases and at J to 2 bases, leaving 6 bases not matched to a gene. The CDR3 spans 15 residues. DNA for the CDR3: TGTGCCAGCAGCTTCGCCGGGACAGGGGCCTACGAGCAGTACTTC. Translation: CASSFAGTGAYEQYF. The whole variable domain, remainder taken from reference TRBV9 and TRBJ2-7, is DSGVTQTPKHLITATGQRVTLRCSPRSGDLSVYWYQQSLDQGLQFLIQYYNGEERAKGNILERFSAQQFPDLHSELNLSSLELGDSALYFCASSFAGTGAYEQYFGPGTRLTVT.

This clone was counted once. Different DNA sequences within this sample yield the same CDR3. This chain connects TRBV7-8 to TRBJ1-2, with D perhaps TRBD1 (5 bases). CDR3 length: 14 amino acids. The V gene's germline CDR1 is SGHVS and CDR2 FQNEAQ. V lost 6 bases, J lost 0 bases, and 11 bases lay in between. The CDR3: CASSSGTPNYGYTF. In DNA, the CDR3 is TGTGCCAGCAGTTCGGGGACTCCTAACTATGGCTACACCTTC.

This chain joins TRBV9 and TRBJ2-1, with TRBD2 as a possible D gene (5 bases). The CDR3 totals 16 residues. In germline, CDR1 is SGDLS, CDR2 YYNGEE. V lost 0 bases to trimming and J lost 8 bases, with 18 bases between them. CDR3 DNA sequence: TGTGCCAGCAGCGTAGACGCGAGGGATTCTGCCCATGAGCAGTTCTTC. This translates into CASSVDARDSAHEQFF. Combining the CDR3 with reference TRBV9 and TRBJ2-1 gives the whole variable domain DSGVTQTPKHLITATGQRVTLRCSPRSGDLSVYWYQQSLDQGLQFLIQYYNGEERAKGNILERFSAQQFPDLHSELNLSSLELGDSALYFCASSVDARDSAHEQFFGPGTRLTVL.

Here the CDR3 DNA reads TGTGCCAGCAGCTTACAGGCATCCGCAAGCTCCTACAATGAGCAGTTCTTC. Protein: CASSLQASASSYNEQFF. This rearrangement joins TRBV13 to TRBJ2-1; the D is unclear. The V gene lost 2 bases and the J gene lost 0 bases, with 14 bases spanning the gap. This CDR3 contains 17 residues. Per the germline V gene, CDR1 is PRHDT and CDR2 is FYEKMQ (reference sequence). Full variable domain (missing parts from reference TRBV13 and TRBJ2-1): AAGVIQSPRHLIKEKRETATLKCYPIPRHDTVYWYQQGPGQDPQFLISFYEKMQSDKGSIPDRFSAQQFSDYHSELNMSSLELGDSALYFCASSLQASASSYNEQFFGPGTRLTVL.

This chain joins TRBV2 and TRBJ2-5; possibly TRBD2 for D (6 bases). V lost 7 bases and J lost 4, with 22 bases in between. Germline assignment: CDR1 SNHLY and CDR2 FYNNEI. The CDR3 runs to 16 residues. This CDR3 is CASKFGVGLRTETQYF. CDR3 in DNA: TGTGCCAGCAAGTTTGGAGTGGGACTCCGAACAGAGACCCAGTACTTC. The full variable domain, completed using reference TRBV2 and TRBJ2-5, is EPEVTQTPSHQVTQMGQEVILRCVPISNHLYFYWYRQILGQKVEFLVSFYNNEISEKSEIFDDQFSVERPDGSNFTLKIRSTKLEDSAMYFCASKFGVGLRTETQYFGPGTRLLVL.

The chain employs TRBV30 and TRBJ1-3; D remains ambiguous. The CDR3 is 13 residues long. Trimming took off 4 bases at V and 0 bases at J, with 7 bases between the two ends. Germline V CDR1 and CDR2: GTSNPN, SVGIG (reference sequence). CDR3 in amino acids: CAWMDRSGNTIYF. In nucleotides, the CDR3 is TGTGCCTGGATGGATCGCTCTGGAAACACCATATATTTT.

Comments on this clone: The sample carries other DNA sequences with the same CDR3. The chain uses TRBV27 and TRBJ2-1; TRBD2 is a possible D gene (6 bases). V gave up 6 bases and J gave up 4 bases, with 7 bases separating them. The CDR3 extends over 12 amino acids. Germline CDR1 MNHEY, CDR2 SMNVEV (reference sequence). Here the CDR3 reads CASSGGYNEQFF. In DNA, the CDR3 is TGTGCCAGCAGCGGAGGGTACAATGAGCAGTTCTTC.

DNA for the CDR3: TGTGCCAGCAGCCCGAGACAGGCCCCCTCCTATGGCTACACCTTC. Translation gives CASSPRQAPSYGYTF. V gene TRBV7-2 combines with J gene TRBJ1-2; TRBD1 might be the D (6 bases). V lost 5 bases, J lost 4 bases, and 17 bases lay in between. In germline, CDR1 is SGHTA, CDR2 FQGNSA. The CDR3 covers 15 residues.

This clone has only a few counts. The chain employs TRBV2 and TRBJ1-1; D is unclear. CDR3 length: 14 residues. The germline V and J ends were trimmed by 5 bases and 6 bases, with 16 bases remaining between them. Germline CDR1 is SNHLY and CDR2 is FYNNEI. The CDR3 sequence is CASSKSYLRPEAFF. Here the CDR3 DNA reads TGTGCCAGCAGTAAAAGTTATCTCCGACCTGAAGCTTTCTTT.